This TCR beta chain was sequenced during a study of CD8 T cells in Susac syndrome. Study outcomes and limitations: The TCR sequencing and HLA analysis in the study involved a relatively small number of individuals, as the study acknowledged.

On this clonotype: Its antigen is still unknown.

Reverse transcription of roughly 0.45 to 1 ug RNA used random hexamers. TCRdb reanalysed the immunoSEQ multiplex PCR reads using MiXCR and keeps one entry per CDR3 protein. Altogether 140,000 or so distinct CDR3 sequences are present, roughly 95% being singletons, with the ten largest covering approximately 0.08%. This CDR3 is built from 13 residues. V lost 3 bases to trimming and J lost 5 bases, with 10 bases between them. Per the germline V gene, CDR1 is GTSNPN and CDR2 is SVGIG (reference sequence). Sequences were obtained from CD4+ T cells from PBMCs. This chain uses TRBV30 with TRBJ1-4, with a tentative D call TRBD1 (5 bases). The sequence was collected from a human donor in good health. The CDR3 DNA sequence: TGTGCCTGGAGGGCAGGGCGGAATGAAAAACTGTTTTTT. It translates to CAWRAGRNEKLFF.